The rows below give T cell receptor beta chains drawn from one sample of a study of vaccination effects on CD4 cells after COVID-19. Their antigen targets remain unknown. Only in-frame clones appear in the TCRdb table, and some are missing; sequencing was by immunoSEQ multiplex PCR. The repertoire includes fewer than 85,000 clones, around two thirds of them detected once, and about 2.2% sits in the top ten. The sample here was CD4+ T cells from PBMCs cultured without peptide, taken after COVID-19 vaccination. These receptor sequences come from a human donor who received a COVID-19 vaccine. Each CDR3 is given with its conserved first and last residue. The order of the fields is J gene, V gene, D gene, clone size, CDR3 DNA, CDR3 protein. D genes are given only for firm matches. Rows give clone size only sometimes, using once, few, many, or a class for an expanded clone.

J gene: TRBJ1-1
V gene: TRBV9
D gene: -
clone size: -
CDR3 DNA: TGTGCCAGCAGCGTAGAGGGTCGGGGTATCGCTGAAGCTTTCTTT
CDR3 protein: CASSVEGRGIAEAFF

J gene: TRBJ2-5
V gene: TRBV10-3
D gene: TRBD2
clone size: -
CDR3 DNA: TGTGCCATCAGGCCCACCGTAGCGGGGGGGCCTTTAGAGACCCAGTACTTC
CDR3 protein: CAIRPTVAGGPLETQYF

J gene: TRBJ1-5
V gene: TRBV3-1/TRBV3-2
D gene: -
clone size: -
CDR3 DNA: TGTGCCAGCAGTCTCGGGCATAGCAATCAGCCCCAGCATTTT
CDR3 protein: CASSLGHSNQPQHF

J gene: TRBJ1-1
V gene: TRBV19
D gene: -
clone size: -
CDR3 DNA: TGTGCCAGTAGTGGCAGGGGTTTTAATGAAGCTTTCTTT
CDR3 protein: CASSGRGFNEAFF

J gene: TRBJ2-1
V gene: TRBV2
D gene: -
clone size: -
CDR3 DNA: TGTGCCAGCAGGGACAGATCCTACAATGAGCAGTTCTTC
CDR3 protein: CASRDRSYNEQFF

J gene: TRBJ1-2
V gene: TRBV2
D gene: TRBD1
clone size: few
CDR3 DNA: TGTGCCAGCAGGGAACAGGGGGCGGACAACTATGGCTACACCTTC
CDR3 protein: CASREQGADNYGYTF

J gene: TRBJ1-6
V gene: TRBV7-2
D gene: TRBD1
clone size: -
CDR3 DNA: TGTGCCAGCAGCTTATATCGAGGGCGTCAGGGGGCATCACCCCTCCACTTT
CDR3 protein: CASSLYRGRQGASPLHF

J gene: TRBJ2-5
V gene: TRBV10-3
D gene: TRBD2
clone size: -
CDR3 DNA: TGTGCCATCAGTGAATGGCGGGGGGGATCCAAGGGAGAGACCCAGTACTTC
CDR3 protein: CAISEWRGGSKGETQYF

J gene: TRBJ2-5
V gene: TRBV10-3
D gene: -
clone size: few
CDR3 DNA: TGTGCCATCAGTGGGGGTTCTTGGGAGACCCAGTACTTC
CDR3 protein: CAISGGSWETQYF

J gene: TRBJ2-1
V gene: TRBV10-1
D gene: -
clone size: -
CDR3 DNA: TGCGCCAGCAGTGAGCGACGCGAAGGATTGTACAATGAGCAGTTCTTC
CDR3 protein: CASSERREGLYNEQFF

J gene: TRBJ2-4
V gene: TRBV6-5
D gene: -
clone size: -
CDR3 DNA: TGTGCCAGCAGTTATCTCGCTAATGATAACATTCAGTACTTC
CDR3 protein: CASSYLANDNIQYF

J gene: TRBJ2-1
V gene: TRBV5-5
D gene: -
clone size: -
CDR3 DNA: TGTGCCACAAACCTAGGGGTTGTTAGCAATGAGCAGTTCTTC
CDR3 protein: CATNLGVVSNEQFF

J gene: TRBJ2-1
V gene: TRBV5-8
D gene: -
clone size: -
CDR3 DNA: TGTGCCAGCCCAGCTTGGTTCCGGCCTCACAATGAGCAGTTCTTC
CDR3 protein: CASPAWFRPHNEQFF

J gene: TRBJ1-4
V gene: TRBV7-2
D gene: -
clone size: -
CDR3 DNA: TGTGCCAGCAGCCCAGCCCCAAATGAAAAACTGTTTTTT
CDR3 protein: CASSPAPNEKLFF

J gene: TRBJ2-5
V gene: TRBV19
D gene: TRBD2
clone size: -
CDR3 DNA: TGTGCCAGTAGCGGACTAGCGGGGGGACGAGAGACCCAGTACTTC
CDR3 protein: CASSGLAGGRETQYF

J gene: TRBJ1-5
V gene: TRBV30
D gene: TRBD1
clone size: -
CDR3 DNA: TGTGCCTGGAGTGTACGGGACAGGGGGAACAATCAGCCCCAGCATTTT
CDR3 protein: CAWSVRDRGNNQPQHF

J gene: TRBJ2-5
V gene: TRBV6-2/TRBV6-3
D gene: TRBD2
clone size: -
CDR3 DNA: TGTGCCAGCAGTTATGCCGGGGGGGCAGGAGAGACCCAGTACTTC
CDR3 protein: CASSYAGGAGETQYF

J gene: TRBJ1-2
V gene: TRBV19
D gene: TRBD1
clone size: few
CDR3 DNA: TGTGCCAGTAGTACCGACAGGGCCGCTAACTATGGCTACACCTTC
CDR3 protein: CASSTDRAANYGYTF

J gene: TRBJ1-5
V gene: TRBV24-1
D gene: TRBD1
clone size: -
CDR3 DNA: TGTGCCACCAGTGATCCTCCCGGGACAGGGGAGAGCAATCAGCCCCAGCATTTT
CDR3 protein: CATSDPPGTGESNQPQHF

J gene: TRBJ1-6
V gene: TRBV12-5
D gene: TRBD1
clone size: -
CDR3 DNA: TGTGCTAGTGGTTCGGGACAGGATAATTCACCCCTCCACTTT
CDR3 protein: CASGSGQDNSPLHF

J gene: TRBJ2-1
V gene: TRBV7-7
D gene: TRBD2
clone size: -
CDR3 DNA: TGTGCCAGCAGCTTAGGTCTAGCGGGGGGGTCCGGTGAGCAGTTCTTC
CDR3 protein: CASSLGLAGGSGEQFF

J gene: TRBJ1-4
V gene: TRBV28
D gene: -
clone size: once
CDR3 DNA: TGTGCCAGCAATCAAAAAGGGATTGGTTGGGAAAAACTGTTTTTT
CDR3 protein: CASNQKGIGWEKLFF